The 7 T cell receptor beta chains reported below all come from one sample, sequenced in a study of blood T cell repertoires in COVID-19. TCRdb keeps only in-frame clones here, not all; method: immunoSEQ multiplex PCR. This table has fewer than 250,000 clones, about 94% appearing once. Material for sequencing was peripheral blood. These receptors were obtained from a man in his sixties with COVID-19, enrolled during active disease.

The V gene is TRBV18, the J gene TRBJ1-1; D is unclear. Germline V gene lookup returns CDR1 KGHSH and CDR2 LQKENI. The CDR3 spans 14 residues. Trimming pared 0 bases from V and 0 bases from J, leaving 5 bases between. The chain's CDR3 is CASSPPGVNTEAFF. The CDR3 DNA sequence: TGTGCCAGCTCACCACCGGGAGTGAACACTGAAGCTTTCTTT.

This clone was seen only once. The chain has TRBV27 and TRBJ2-7; the D gene is possibly TRBD2 (6 bases). Germline assignment: CDR1 MNHEY and CDR2 SMNVEV (reference sequence). V lost 3 bases and J lost 2, with 14 bases in between. The CDR3 length is 15 residues. Written as DNA, the CDR3 is TGTGCCAGCAGTTTGGGACCGGAGGGGACCTACGAGCAGTACTTC. Translated, it gives CASSLGPEGTYEQYF.

The rearrangement joins TRBV5-1 to TRBJ2-3, with D uncertain. This CDR3 region has 13 residues. CDR1 and CDR2 (germline): SGHRS, YFSETQ. Trimming shortened V by 0 bases and J by 7 bases, and 9 bases separated the two germline ends. The DNA of the CDR3 is TGCGCCAGCAGCTTGGAGGTAGCTTATACGCAGTATTTT. As protein: CASSLEVAYTQYF.

V gene TRBV18 combines with J gene TRBJ1-1, with D unresolved. The V end was cut by 0 bases, the J end by 1 base, with 6 bases between. The CDR3 is 14 residues long. Germline CDR1 KGHSH, CDR2 LQKENI. The CDR3 spells CASSPPSENTEAFF. The CDR3, as DNA: TGTGCCAGCTCACCACCGTCAGAGAACACTGAAGCTTTCTTT.

V usage is TRBV12-3 or TRBV12-4 and J usage is TRBJ2-7; 8 positions agree with TRBD2. Trimming took 7 bases from V and 4 from J; bases not matched to a gene: 6. The CDR3 is made up of 13 amino acids. CDR3 loop: CASTGGGTYEQYF. The CDR3 region has the DNA TGTGCCAGCACCGGGGGGGGTACATACGAGCAGTACTTC.

V is TRBV10-3 and J is TRBJ2-3; 9 bases line up with TRBD2. Trimming took 11 bases from V and 2 from J; bases not matched to a gene: 8. The germline gives CDR1 ENHRY, CDR2 SYGVKD. CDR3 size: 14 residues. The DNA of the CDR3 is TGTGCCGCCTCCCGACTAGCGGTCACAGATACGCAGTATTTT. Translated, it gives CAASRLAVTDTQYF.

The rearrangement uses TRBV27 and TRBJ1-2, with D perhaps matching TRBD1 (6 bases). V lost 5 bases and J 3 bases, leaving 10 bases between the germline ends. The CDR3 spans 13 residues. The germline V gene encodes CDR1 MNHEY and CDR2 SMNVEV (reference sequence). In DNA, the CDR3 is TGTGCCAGCAGTCAACAGGGATACTATGGCTACACCTTC. Translated, it gives CASSQQGYYGYTF.